Below are 20 T cell receptor beta chains sequenced from a single sample in a study of T cell responses to AZD1222 COVID-19 vaccine (dated by TCRdb to the early 2020s). Preparation of the library involved the immunoSEQ multiplex PCR assay. The table comes from immuneACCESS by way of TCRdb, which keeps in-frame sequences with V and J called. Part of the clones is missing from these tables; in studies checked, under half for an unresolved V gene and the rest for unknown reasons. The sample has under 95,000 clones on record, roughly nine tenths of them singletons. The ten largest clonotypes hold roughly 12% of the sample. The time point label, as the study defines it: about 28 days (+/-7) after the second vaccine dose. This material consisted of peripheral blood, taken 28 days after the second AZD1222 dose. All receptors derive from an adult who received the AZD1222 COVID-19 vaccine.

The J gene is TRBJ1-2, the V gene TRBV7-2, with 7 bases fitting TRBD1. The CDR3 contains 14 residues. Unmatched junction bases numbered 9, after V lost 4 bases and J lost 7 bases. Germline V gene data show CDR1 as SGHTA and CDR2 as FQGNSA. CDR3 sequence: CASSSPQGEGGYTF. The CDR3 region has the DNA TGTGCCAGCAGCTCCCCCCAGGGGGAGGGTGGCTACACCTTC.

This chain connects TRBV7-8 to TRBJ2-7; D perhaps matches TRBD1 (6 bases). The CDR3 length is 12 residues. The germline CDR1 and CDR2 sequences are SGHVS and FQNEAQ. The V and J ends lost 6 bases and 2 bases respectively, with 8 bases between them. This CDR3 is CASSRTAYEQYF. The CDR3 DNA reads as TGTGCCAGCAGTCGGACAGCCTACGAGCAGTACTTC.

This clone was detected a few times. The rearrangement links TRBV6-5 to TRBJ2-7; D is ambiguous. V was trimmed by 0 bases and J by 3 bases, leaving 12 bases between them. Germline loops: CDR1 MNHEY, CDR2 SVGAGI. CDR3 length: 15 amino acids. CDR3 coding DNA: TGTGCCAGCAGTTACTCTTCCAGCACTTACTACGAGCAGTACTTC. It encodes CASSYSSSTYYEQYF.

In its sample, this clone was seen a few times. V gene TRBV12-5 combines with J gene TRBJ1-2, with a tentative D call TRBD1 (6 bases). Germline-derived CDR1 and CDR2 are LGHNT and FRNRAP. This CDR3 is 14 amino acids long. The V end was cut by 2 bases, the J end by 8 bases, with 15 bases between. This chain's CDR3 is CASGLSQGERGYTF. The CDR3 DNA reads TGTGCTAGTGGTTTGTCACAGGGAGAGCGAGGCTACACCTTC.

The chain recombines TRBV12-3 or TRBV12-4 with TRBJ2-3, with 8 nucleotides matching TRBD2. CDR3 length: 13 residues. The J segment lost 6 bases and the V segment lost 7 bases, leaving 6 bases of the junction unmatched. CDR3 in DNA: TGTGCCAGCACCTCGGGCGGGGGGGATACGCAGTATTTT. Its translation is CASTSGGGDTQYF.

V is TRBV5-1 and J is TRBJ2-1, with D hard to call. The CDR3 runs to 14 residues. Deletions cut 0 bases from V and 8 bases from J, with 12 bases between. Germline V gene sequence: CDR1 SGHRS, CDR2 YFSETQ. CDR3 in DNA: TGCGCCAGCAGCTTGGCCCAGGCCTCGGATGAGCAGTTCTTC. Protein product: CASSLAQASDEQFF.

The genes are TRBV3-1 (or the pseudogene TRBV3-2) and TRBJ1-1, with D hard to call. The CDR3 length is 14 residues. V was cut by 1 base and J by 0 bases, with 6 bases left in between. Germline assignment: CDR1 LGHDT and CDR2 YNNKEL (reference sequence). The CDR3 here is CASSQVSLNTEAFF. The CDR3 DNA is TGTGCCAGCAGCCAAGTCAGTCTGAACACTGAAGCTTTCTTT.

The chain couples TRBV5-1 to TRBJ1-6; possibly TRBD1 for D (6 bases). The CDR3 totals 15 residues. V shed 0 bases and J shed 5 bases, with 9 bases lying between them. Germline lookup yields CDR1 SGHRS and CDR2 YFSETQ. CDR3 in DNA: TGCGCCAGCAGCTTGGGGTCAGGGGATAATTCACCCCTCCACTTT. It translates to CASSLGSGDNSPLHF. Combining the CDR3 with reference TRBV5-1 and TRBJ1-6 gives the whole variable domain KAGVTQTPRYLIKTRGQQVTLSCSPISGHRSVSWYQQTPGQGLQFLFEYFSETQRNKGNFPGRFSGRQFSNSRSEMNVSTLELGDSALYLCASSLGSGDNSPLHFGNGTRLTVT.

The genes are TRBV9 and TRBJ1-6, with 7 bases identical to TRBD1. Germline V gene data show CDR1 as SGDLS and CDR2 as YYNGEE. The V and J ends lost 0 bases and 8 bases, in that order; junction bases with no gene match: 8. The CDR3 covers 16 residues. CDR3 sequence: CASSVESGQPYSPLHF. The DNA for the CDR3 is TGTGCCAGCAGCGTAGAGTCGGGACAGCCCTATTCACCCCTCCACTTT.

The chain is built from TRBV18 and TRBJ2-1; D is ambiguous. Germline loops: CDR1 KGHSH, CDR2 LQKENI. V was trimmed by 0 bases and J by 7 bases, leaving 16 bases between them. The length of the CDR3 is 16 residues. Written as DNA, the CDR3 is TGTGCCAGCTCACCACCGGTTAGATCTAGTGGGAATGAGCAGTTCTTC. This encodes CASSPPVRSSGNEQFF.

A few counts support this clone. The CDR3 loop reads CASSHLAEAFF. CDR3 in DNA: TGTGCCAGCAGCCATTTAGCTGAAGCTTTCTTT. The rearrangement uses TRBV3-1 (or the pseudogene TRBV3-2) and TRBJ1-1; no clear D. The CDR3 loop spans 11 amino acids. Germline CDR1 LGHDT, CDR2 YNNKEL (reference sequence). V gave up 3 bases and J gave up 6 bases, with 5 bases separating them.

The rearrangement links TRBV7-2 to TRBJ1-5; unclear D gene. The V gene's germline CDR1 is SGHTA and CDR2 FQGNSA. Trimming stripped 2 bases from V and 7 bases from J, with 18 bases between. CDR3 length equals 16 residues. The CDR3 protein is CASSLLVRGLGQPQHF. DNA of the CDR3: TGTGCCAGCAGCTTACTGGTGCGAGGGCTCGGGCAGCCCCAGCATTTT.

The sample holds one count of this clone. The J gene is TRBJ1-2, the V gene TRBV21-1; the DNA was not compared with TRBD1, the D call given in the table. TRBV21-1 is deemed a pseudogene. CDR3 size: 16 residues. CDR3 DNA sequence: TGTGCCAGCAGCAAACCAGGGCGAAACCTTAACTATGGCTACACCTTC. This sequence encodes CASSKPGRNLNYGYTF.

The V call is TRBV9, the J call TRBJ1-3; 11 bases agree with TRBD1. Trimming took 3 bases from V and 4 from J; bases not matched to a gene: 3. Germline V gene sequence: CDR1 SGDLS, CDR2 YYNGEE. The CDR3 is 15 residues long. As DNA, the CDR3 is TGTGCCAGCAGCGAGGGACAGGGGGTGGGAAACACCATATATTTT. This gives the protein CASSEGQGVGNTIYF.

The chain links TRBV9 to TRBJ2-7; 9 nucleotides align to TRBD1. V dropped 3 bases and J dropped 0; count of bases not matched to a gene: 4. Germline values: CDR1 SGDLS, CDR2 YYNGEE. The CDR3 extends over 15 amino acids. The CDR3 sequence is CASSADRGTSYEQYF. CDR3 DNA: TGTGCCAGCAGCGCAGACAGGGGGACCTCCTACGAGCAGTACTTC.

The rearrangement joins TRBV6-2 or TRBV6-3 to TRBJ1-1, with D uncertain. The CDR3 length is 14 residues. Germline V gene lookup returns CDR1 MNHEY and CDR2 SVGEGT. V was trimmed by 0 bases and J by 0 bases, leaving 5 bases between them. In DNA form, the CDR3 reads TGTGCCAGCAGTTACTCGATAGTGAACACTGAAGCTTTCTTT. Residues: CASSYSIVNTEAFF.

V gene TRBV9 combines with J gene TRBJ1-6; the match to TRBD1 covers 9 bases. The CDR3 totals 15 residues. Germline V gene sequence: CDR1 SGDLS, CDR2 YYNGEE. V shed 4 bases, J shed 5 bases, and the junction held 4 bases outside the gene matches. CDR3 region: CASSTGQGHNSPLHF. The CDR3 coding sequence is TGTGCCAGCAGCACTGGACAGGGGCATAATTCACCCCTCCACTTT.

The V call is TRBV24-1, the J call TRBJ2-1, with a weak D call TRBD2 (6 bases). Per the germline V gene, CDR1 is KGHDR and CDR2 is SFDVKD. V lost 3 bases to trimming and J lost 0 bases, with 11 bases between them. This CDR3 has 16 amino acids. The DNA of the CDR3 is TGTGCCACCAGTGATGCTGTAGCGGCCTCCTACAATGAGCAGTTCTTC. Translating it yields CATSDAVAASYNEQFF.

This chain links TRBV11-3 with TRBJ2-3; a weak D match, TRBD2 (6 bases). Germline V gene sequence: CDR1 SGHNT, CDR2 YENEEA. The germline V and J ends were trimmed by 1 base and 3 bases, with 11 bases remaining between them. This CDR3 is 15 amino acids long. CDR3 sequence: CASSLAGLSTDTQYF. The CDR3 nucleotides read TGTGCCAGCAGCTTAGCGGGACTGTCTACAGATACGCAGTATTTT. Full variable domain (missing parts from reference TRBV11-3 and TRBJ2-3): EAGVVQSPRYKIIEKKQPVAFWCNPISGHNTLYWYLQNLGQGPELLIRYENEEAVDDSQLPKDRFSAERLKGVDSTLKIQPAELGDSAVYLCASSLAGLSTDTQYFGPGTRLTVL.

The J gene is TRBJ2-7, the V gene TRBV7-2, with 14 nucleotides matching TRBD2. The germline CDR1 and CDR2 sequences are SGHTA and FQGNSA. The ends lost 3 bases at V and 0 bases at J; junction bases unmatched: 4. The CDR3 runs to 17 residues. CDR3 sequence reads: CASSLTSGGAHSYEQYF. The CDR3 coding sequence is TGTGCCAGCAGCTTGACTAGCGGGGGGGCCCACTCCTACGAGCAGTACTTC.